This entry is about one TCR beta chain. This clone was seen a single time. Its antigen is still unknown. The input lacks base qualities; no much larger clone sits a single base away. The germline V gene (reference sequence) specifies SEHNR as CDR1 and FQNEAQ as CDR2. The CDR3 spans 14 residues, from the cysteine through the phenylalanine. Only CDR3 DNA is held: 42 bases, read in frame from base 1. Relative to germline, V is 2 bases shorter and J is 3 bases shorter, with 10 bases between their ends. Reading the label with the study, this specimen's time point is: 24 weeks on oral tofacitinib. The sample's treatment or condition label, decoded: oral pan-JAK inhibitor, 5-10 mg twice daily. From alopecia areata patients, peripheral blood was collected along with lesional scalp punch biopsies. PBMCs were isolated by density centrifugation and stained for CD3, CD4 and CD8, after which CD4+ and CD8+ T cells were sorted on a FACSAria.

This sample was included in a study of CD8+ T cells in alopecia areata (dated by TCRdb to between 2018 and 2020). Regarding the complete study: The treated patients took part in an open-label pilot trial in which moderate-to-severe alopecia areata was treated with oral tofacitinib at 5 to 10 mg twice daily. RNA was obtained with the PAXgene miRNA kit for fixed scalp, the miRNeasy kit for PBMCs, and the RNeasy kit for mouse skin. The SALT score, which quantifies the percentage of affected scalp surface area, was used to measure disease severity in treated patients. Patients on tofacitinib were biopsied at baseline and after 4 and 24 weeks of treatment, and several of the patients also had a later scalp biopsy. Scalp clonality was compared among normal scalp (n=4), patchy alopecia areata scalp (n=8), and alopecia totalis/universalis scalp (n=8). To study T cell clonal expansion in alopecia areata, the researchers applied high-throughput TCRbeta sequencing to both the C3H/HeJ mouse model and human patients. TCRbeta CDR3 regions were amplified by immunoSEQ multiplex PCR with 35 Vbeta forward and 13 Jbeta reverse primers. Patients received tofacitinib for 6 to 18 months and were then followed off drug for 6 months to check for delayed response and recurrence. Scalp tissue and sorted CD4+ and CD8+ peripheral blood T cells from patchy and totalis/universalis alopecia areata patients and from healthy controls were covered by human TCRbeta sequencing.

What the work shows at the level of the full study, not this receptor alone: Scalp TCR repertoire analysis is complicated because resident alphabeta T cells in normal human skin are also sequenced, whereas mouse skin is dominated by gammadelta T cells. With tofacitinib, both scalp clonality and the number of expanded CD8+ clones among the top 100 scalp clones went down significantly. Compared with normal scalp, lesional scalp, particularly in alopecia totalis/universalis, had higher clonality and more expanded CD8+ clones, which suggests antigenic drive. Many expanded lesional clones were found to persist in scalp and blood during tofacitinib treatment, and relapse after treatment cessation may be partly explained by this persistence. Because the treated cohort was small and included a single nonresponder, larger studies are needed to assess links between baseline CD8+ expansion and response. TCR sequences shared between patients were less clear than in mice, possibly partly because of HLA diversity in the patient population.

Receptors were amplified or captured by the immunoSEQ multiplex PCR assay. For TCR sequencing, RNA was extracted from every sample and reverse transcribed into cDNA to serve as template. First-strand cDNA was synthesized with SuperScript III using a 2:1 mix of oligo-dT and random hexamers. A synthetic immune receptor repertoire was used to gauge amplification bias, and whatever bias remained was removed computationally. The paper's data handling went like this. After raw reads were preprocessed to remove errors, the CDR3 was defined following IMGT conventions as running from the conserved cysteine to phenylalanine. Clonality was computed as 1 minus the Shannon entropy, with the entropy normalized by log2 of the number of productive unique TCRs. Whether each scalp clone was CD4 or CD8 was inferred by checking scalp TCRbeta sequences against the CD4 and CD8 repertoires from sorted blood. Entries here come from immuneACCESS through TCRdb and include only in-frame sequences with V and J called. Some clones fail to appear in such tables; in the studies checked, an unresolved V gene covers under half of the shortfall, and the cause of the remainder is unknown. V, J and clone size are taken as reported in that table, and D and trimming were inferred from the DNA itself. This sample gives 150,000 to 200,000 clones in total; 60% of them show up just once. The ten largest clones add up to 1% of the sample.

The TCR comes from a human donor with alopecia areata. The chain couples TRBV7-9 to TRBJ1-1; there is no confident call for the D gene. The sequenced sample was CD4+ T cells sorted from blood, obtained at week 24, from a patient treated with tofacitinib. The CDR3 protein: CASSLRDGDTEAFF. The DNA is TGTGCCAGCAGCTTACGGGATGGGGACACTGAAGCTTTCTTT.